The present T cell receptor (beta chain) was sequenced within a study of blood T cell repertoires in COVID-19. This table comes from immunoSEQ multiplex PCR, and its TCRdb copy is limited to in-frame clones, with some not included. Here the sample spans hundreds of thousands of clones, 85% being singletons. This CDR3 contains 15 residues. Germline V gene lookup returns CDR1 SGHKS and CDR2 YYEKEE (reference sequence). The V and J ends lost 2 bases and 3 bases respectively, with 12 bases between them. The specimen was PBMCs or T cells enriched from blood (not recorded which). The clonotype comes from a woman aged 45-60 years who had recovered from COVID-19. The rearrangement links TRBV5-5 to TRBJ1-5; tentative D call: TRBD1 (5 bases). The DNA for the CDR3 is TGTGCCAGCAGCTTACAGGTCTCCTCCAATCAGCCCCAGCATTTT. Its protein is CASSLQVSSNQPQHF.